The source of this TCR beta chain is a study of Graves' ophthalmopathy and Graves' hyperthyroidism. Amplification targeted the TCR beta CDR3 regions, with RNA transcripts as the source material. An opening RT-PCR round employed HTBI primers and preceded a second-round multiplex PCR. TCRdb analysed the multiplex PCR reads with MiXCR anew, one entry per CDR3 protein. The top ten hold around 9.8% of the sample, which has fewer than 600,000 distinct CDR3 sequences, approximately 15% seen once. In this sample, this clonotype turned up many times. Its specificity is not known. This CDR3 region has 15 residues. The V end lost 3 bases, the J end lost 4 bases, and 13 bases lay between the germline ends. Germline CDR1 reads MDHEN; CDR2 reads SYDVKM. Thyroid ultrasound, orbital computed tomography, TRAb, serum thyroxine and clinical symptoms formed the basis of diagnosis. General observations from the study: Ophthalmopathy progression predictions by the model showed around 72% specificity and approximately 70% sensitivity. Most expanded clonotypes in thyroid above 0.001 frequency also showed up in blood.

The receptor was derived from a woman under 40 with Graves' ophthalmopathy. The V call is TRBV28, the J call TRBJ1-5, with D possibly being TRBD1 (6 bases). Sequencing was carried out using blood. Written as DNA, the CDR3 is TGTGCCAGCAGTTTCTTACAGGGTTGGAATCAGCCCCAGCATTTT. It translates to CASSFLQGWNQPQHF.